A selection of T cell receptor beta chains follows, all from one sample in a study of T cell responses to AZD1222 COVID-19 vaccine. Sequencing was performed with immunoSEQ multiplex PCR; in TCRdb, only in-frame clones are kept and a portion is missing. The sample has under 200,000 clones, around 88% seen once. The sample here was peripheral blood, taken 28 days after the second AZD1222 dose. These TCRs come from an adult who received the AZD1222 COVID-19 vaccine. Each CDR3 is given with its conserved first and last residue. D genes are given only for firm matches. A clone size is listed for some rows: how often the clone was seen (once, few, many), or a class if it is expanded.

j_call d_call v_call cdr3_length clone_size cdr3_aa cdr3_nt
TRBJ1-1 - TRBV7-9 15 - CASSALGFRATEAFF TGTGCCAGCAGCGCTCTAGGGTTCAGGGCAACTGAAGCTTTCTTT
TRBJ1-5 - TRBV18 16 - CASSPRTVYSNQPQHF TGTGCCAGCTCGCCAAGGACAGTCTATAGCAATCAGCCCCAGCATTTT
TRBJ1-2 - TRBV6-2/TRBV6-3 13 - CASSYPRPGGYTF TGTGCCAGCAGTTACCCACGGCCTGGGGGCTACACCTTC
TRBJ1-5 TRBD1 TRBV19 19 - CASSSPSGTGYPRNQPQHF TGTGCCAGTAGTAGCCCTTCCGGGACAGGGTATCCCAGGAATCAGCCCCAGCATTTT
TRBJ1-3 - TRBV20-1 14 - CSASGGNSGNTIYF TGCAGTGCTAGTGGGGGGAACTCTGGAAACACCATATATTTT
TRBJ1-6 - TRBV3-1/TRBV3-2 16 - CASSQVLRGARSPLHF TGTGCCAGCAGCCAAGTCCTCCGGGGGGCTCGCTCACCCCTCCACTTT
TRBJ1-2 TRBD1 TRBV7-2 11 - CASWDSYGYTF TGTGCCAGCTGGGACAGCTATGGCTACACCTTC
TRBJ2-3 - TRBV3-1/TRBV3-2 11 once CASSQVDTQYF TGTGCCAGCAGCCAAGTAGATACGCAGTATTTT
TRBJ2-7 - TRBV20-1 11 - CSASVRNEQYF TGCAGTGCTAGTGTGCGGAACGAGCAGTACTTC
TRBJ2-7 TRBD1 TRBV29-1 14 - CSASGTGGFYEQYF TGCAGCGCGTCCGGGACAGGGGGTTTCTACGAGCAGTACTTC
TRBJ1-1 - TRBV21-1 15 - CASSKEERTNTEAFF TGTGCCAGCAGCAAAGAGGAGCGGACGAACACTGAAGCTTTCTTT
TRBJ2-7 - TRBV7-2 15 - CASSLVLQESYEQYF TGTGCCAGCAGCTTAGTACTCCAGGAGTCCTACGAGCAGTACTTC
TRBJ1-2 - TRBV11-2 14 - CASSLESVGYGYTF TGTGCCAGCAGCTTAGAGTCGGTGGGCTATGGCTACACCTTC
TRBJ1-1 - TRBV11-3 14 - CASSKSASNTEAFF TGTGCCAGCAGTAAATCGGCATCGAACACTGAAGCTTTCTTT
TRBJ2-7 - TRBV10-3 15 - CAIRDGQTSNYEQYF TGTGCCATCAGGGACGGACAGACTTCAAACTACGAGCAGTACTTC
TRBJ2-2 - TRBV5-8 14 once CASNPILGSGELFF TGTGCCAGCAACCCAATATTGGGCAGCGGGGAGCTGTTTTTT
TRBJ2-3 TRBD2 TRBV27 18 - CASSLFWGGFGGTDTQYF TGTGCCAGCAGTTTATTCTGGGGGGGATTTGGGGGCACAGATACGCAGTATTTT
TRBJ1-2 - TRBV5-5 14 - CASSLWSGSYGYTF TGTGCCAGCAGCTTGTGGTCTGGGAGCTATGGCTACACCTTC
TRBJ2-3 - TRBV6-2/TRBV6-3 14 - CASSYSQYTDTQYF TGTGCCAGCAGTTACTCTCAGTACACAGATACGCAGTATTTT
TRBJ1-1 - TRBV25-1 14 - CASSADFRGTEAFF TGTGCCAGCAGTGCGGATTTTCGTGGCACTGAAGCTTTCTTT
TRBJ2-1 TRBD1 TRBV19 14 - CASRETGGLNEQFF TGTGCCAGTAGGGAGACAGGGGGCTTGAATGAGCAGTTCTTC
TRBJ2-2 - TRBV7-6 16 - CASSRTYAANTGELFF TGTGCCAGCAGCCGAACCTATGCCGCGAACACCGGGGAGCTGTTTTTT
TRBJ1-3 - TRBV19 16 once CASSPGTPDSGNTIYF TGTGCCAGTAGTCCCGGGACTCCGGACTCTGGAAACACCATATATTTT
TRBJ1-1 - TRBV19 17 - CASSTPSGGAWNTEAFF TGTGCCAGTAGTACCCCGTCGGGGGGCGCGTGGAACACTGAAGCTTTCTTT
TRBJ1-2 - TRBV11-2 18 - CASSLGFSWQASNYGYTF TGTGCCAGCAGCTTAGGTTTTTCTTGGCAGGCCTCTAACTATGGCTACACCTTC
TRBJ2-2 TRBD2 TRBV7-2 14 - CATMGRVNTGELFF TGTGCCACTATGGGGAGGGTGAACACCGGGGAGCTGTTTTTT
TRBJ1-5 - TRBV29-1 12 - CSAKYSNQPQHF TGCAGCGCCAAGTATAGCAATCAGCCCCAGCATTTT
TRBJ1-1 - TRBV28 13 - CASSFDGNTEAFF TGTGCCAGCAGTTTTGATGGGAACACTGAAGCTTTCTTT
TRBJ2-3 - TRBV21-1 15 - CASHKLDPPSDTQYF TGTGCCAGCCATAAACTGGACCCCCCATCCGATACGCAGTATTTT
TRBJ1-1 - TRBV19 14 - CASSIQGWMTEAFF TGTGCCAGTAGTATCCAGGGATGGATGACTGAAGCTTTCTTT
TRBJ1-1 - TRBV7-2 13 - CASSLYQNTEAFF TGTGCCAGCAGCTTATACCAAAACACTGAAGCTTTCTTT
TRBJ2-7 - TRBV19 15 - CASSIGDTALGEQYF TGTGCCAGTAGTATAGGGGACACGGCCCTTGGAGAGCAGTACTTC
TRBJ1-5 - TRBV12-3/TRBV12-4 13 few CASSLVLNQPQHF TGTGCCAGCAGTTTAGTTTTGAATCAGCCCCAGCATTTT
TRBJ2-5 - TRBV5-1 13 - CASSARDKETQYF TGCGCCAGCAGCGCCAGGGACAAAGAGACCCAGTACTTC
TRBJ1-2 - TRBV6-2/TRBV6-3 14 - CASSRDPGNYGYTF TGTGCCAGCAGCCGAGACCCCGGGAACTATGGCTACACCTTC
TRBJ2-7 TRBD2 TRBV7-2 15 - CASSFSGGDSYEQYF TGTGCCAGCAGCTTTAGCGGGGGGGACTCCTACGAGCAGTACTTC
TRBJ2-1 TRBD2 TRBV12-5 16 once CASGLVRRTSGYEQFF TGTGCTAGTGGTTTGGTACGCCGGACTAGCGGGTATGAGCAGTTCTTC
TRBJ1-2 - TRBV6-5 14 - CASSYSRGNYGYTF TGTGCCAGCAGTTACTCTCGGGGGAACTATGGCTACACCTTC
TRBJ1-5 - TRBV10-3 13 - CAISESVGQPQHF TGTGCCATCAGTGAGTCTGTGGGCCAGCCCCAGCATTTT
TRBJ1-6 - TRBV3-1/TRBV3-2 14 - CASSPKLVLSPLHF TGTGCCAGCAGCCCAAAGCTAGTGCTGTCACCCCTCCACTTT
TRBJ1-6 - TRBV4-1 15 - CASSQGRLENSPLHF TGCGCCAGCAGCCAAGGGAGACTGGAGAATTCACCCCTCCACTTT
TRBJ1-1 - TRBV10-2 13 - CASTSQMVTEAFF TGCGCCAGCACGTCCCAGATGGTAACTGAAGCTTTCTTT
TRBJ1-3 - TRBV27 17 - CASSSSLVRDVGNTIYF TGTGCCAGCAGTTCCTCCCTCGTCAGGGACGTCGGAAACACCATATATTTT
TRBJ1-2 - TRBV2 11 - CASSEDYGYTF TGTGCCAGCAGTGAAGACTATGGCTACACCTTC
TRBJ1-1 - TRBV4-3 14 - CASSPGGSRGEAFF TGCGCCAGCAGCCCTGGTGGTTCTCGCGGTGAAGCTTTCTTT
TRBJ1-1 TRBD1 TRBV28 16 - CATGGQGVWVNTEAFF TGTGCCACCGGGGGGCAGGGGGTCTGGGTGAACACTGAAGCTTTCTTT
TRBJ1-1 - TRBV28 16 - CASRFSLGLGGTEAFF TGTGCCAGCAGGTTTTCCCTAGGTTTGGGGGGAACTGAAGCTTTCTTT
TRBJ2-6 - TRBV7-2 12 - CASSLGANVLTF TGTGCCAGCAGCTTAGGGGCCAACGTCCTGACTTTC
TRBJ1-1 - TRBV12-3/TRBV12-4 13 few CASSFRGHGEAFF TGTGCCAGCAGTTTCCGGGGGCACGGTGAAGCTTTCTTT
TRBJ1-3 - TRBV5-6 13 - CASSPWNSDTIYF TGTGCCAGCAGCCCCTGGAACTCGGACACCATATATTTT
TRBJ1-5 TRBD1 TRBV19 12 - CASRGGEQPQHF TGTGCCAGTAGAGGGGGCGAGCAGCCCCAGCATTTT
TRBJ2-7 TRBD1 TRBV5-1 14 - CASSYPRQGGEQYF TGCGCCAGCAGCTACCCAAGACAGGGGGGCGAGCAGTACTTC
TRBJ2-3 - TRBV29-1 13 - CSVVPSGTDTQYF TGCAGCGTTGTCCCTAGCGGCACAGATACGCAGTATTTT
TRBJ2-3 - TRBV2 13 - CASITYSSDTQYF TGTGCCAGCATAACATACAGTTCAGATACGCAGTATTTT
TRBJ1-3 - TRBV12-3/TRBV12-4 13 - CASNRLSGNTIYF TGTGCCAGCAACAGGCTCTCTGGAAACACCATATATTTT
TRBJ2-5 - TRBV7-2 15 few CASSSTRGYQETQYF TGTGCCAGCAGCTCAACCCGGGGGTACCAAGAGACCCAGTACTTC
TRBJ1-6 - TRBV27 18 - CASSRTGIFGNYNSPLHF TGTGCCAGCAGTCGCACCGGGATCTTTGGAAACTATAATTCACCCCTCCACTTT
TRBJ2-3 TRBD2 TRBV19 16 - CASSGGLAVRTDTQYF TGTGCCAGTAGTGGGGGACTAGCGGTTCGCACAGATACGCAGTATTTT
TRBJ1-4 - TRBV12-5 12 - CASGLSYEKLFF TGTGCTAGTGGTTTGAGTTATGAAAAACTGTTTTTT
TRBJ2-6 - TRBV3-1/TRBV3-2 18 - CASSQAGLTSSGANVLTF TGTGCCAGCAGCCAAGCCGGACTAACCAGCTCTGGGGCCAACGTCCTGACTTTC